This note documents a single TCR beta chain sequence. Its target is not known. CDR1 and CDR2 (germline): SEHNR, FQNEAQ (reference sequence). V was shortened by 5 bases and J by 5 bases, with 21 bases between the two germline ends. The CDR3 spans 16 residues. The data were taken from a study of cytomegalovirus exposure and HLA in healthy donors. Study-wide results and limits: It was reported in a later analysis that an Asian-associated ancestry cluster showed fewer N-insertions than the approximately 670-donor mean. There were around 160 TCR beta chains listed as cytomegalovirus-associated.

The PCR made use of 60 Vbeta and 13 Jbeta primers. Sequencing used immunoSEQ multiplex PCR; TCRdb keeps in-frame clones, though not all of them. The sample shows around 65,000 clones, around 75% of them seen only once. V usage is TRBV7-9 and J usage is TRBJ1-2, with D possibly matching TRBD1 (6 bases). The receptor was derived from a man over 45 in good health and CMV-seropositive. The sequencing input was PBMCs. CDR3 region: CASSLSGGETIYGYTF. CDR3 nucleotides: TGTGCCAGCAGCCTCTCGGGGGGCGAGACGATATATGGCTACACCTTC.